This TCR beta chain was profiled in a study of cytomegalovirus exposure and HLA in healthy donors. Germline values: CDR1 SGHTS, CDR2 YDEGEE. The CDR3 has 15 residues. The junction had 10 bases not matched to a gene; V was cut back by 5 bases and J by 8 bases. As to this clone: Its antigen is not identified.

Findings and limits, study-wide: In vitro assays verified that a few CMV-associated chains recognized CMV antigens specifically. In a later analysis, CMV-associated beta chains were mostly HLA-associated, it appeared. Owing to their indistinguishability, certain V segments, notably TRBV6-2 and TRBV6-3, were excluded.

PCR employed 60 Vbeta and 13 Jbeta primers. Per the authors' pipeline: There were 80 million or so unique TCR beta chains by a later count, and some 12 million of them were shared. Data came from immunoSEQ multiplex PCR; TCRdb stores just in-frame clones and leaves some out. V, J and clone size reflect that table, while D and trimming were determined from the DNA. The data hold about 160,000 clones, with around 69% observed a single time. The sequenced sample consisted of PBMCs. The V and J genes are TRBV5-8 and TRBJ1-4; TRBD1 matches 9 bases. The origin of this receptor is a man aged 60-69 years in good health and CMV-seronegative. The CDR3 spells CASSLLGQGLEKLFF. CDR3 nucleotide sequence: TGTGCCAGCAGTCTGCTGGGACAGGGACTCGAAAAACTGTTTTTT.